This passage covers 13 T cell receptor beta chains from one sample sequenced in a study of T cells in Graves' hyperthyroidism and ophthalmopathy. Amplification yielded TCR beta CDR3 regions, with RNA transcripts as the source. In the first-round RT-PCR of the TCR CDR3, the HTBI primer set was used. From the multiplex PCR reads, TCRdb called clonotypes with MiXCR, one entry per CDR3 protein. In the table there are hundreds of thousands of distinct CDR3 sequences, around 39% of which are singletons. The sequencing input was blood. The receptors originated from a man younger than 30 with Graves' hyperthyroidism.

V and J are TRBV29-1 and TRBJ2-7; 8 positions match TRBD1. Germline trimming cut 4 bases from V and 4 bases from J; bases unmatched to any gene: 6. CDR1 is SQVTM, CDR2 ANQGSEA, per germline. The CDR3 has 13 residues. The CDR3 DNA is TGCAGCGTTGGCCAGGGGACAGGATACGAGCAGTACTTC. Translating it yields CSVGQGTGYEQYF.

The chain employs TRBV4-1 and TRBJ2-7, with D perhaps TRBD1 (6 bases). CDR1 MGHRA and CDR2 YSYEKL come from the germline V gene. V lost 1 base and J lost 7, with 14 bases in between. The CDR3 is 14 amino acids. The CDR3 DNA reads as TGCGCCAGCAGCCAAGCGGACAGAATGTGGGAGCAGTACTTC. It translates to CASSQADRMWEQYF.

In this sample, this clonotype turned up many times. In nucleotides, the CDR3 is TGTGCCAGCAGCGACAACAGGGGAACTGAAGCTTTCTTT. Its translation: CASSDNRGTEAFF. V and J are TRBV13 and TRBJ1-1; 7 bases match TRBD1. Germline-derived CDR1 and CDR2 are PRHDT and FYEKMQ (reference sequence). This CDR3 region has 13 residues. Trimming at V came to 5 bases and at J to 5 bases, leaving 5 bases not matched to a gene.

This chain links TRBV12-3 or TRBV12-4 with TRBJ2-7; 7 bases line up with TRBD1. This CDR3 has 14 amino acids. V was pared by 4 bases and J by 6 bases, with 9 bases of the junction left unmatched. In DNA, the CDR3 is TGTGCCAGCAGTTCCGGGACAGTGGGTGGCGAGCAGTACTTC. Amino acids: CASSSGTVGGEQYF.

In its sample, this clonotype was seen once. This sequence joins TRBV5-1 and TRBJ1-1; D might be TRBD1 (6 bases). This CDR3 has 15 residues. Germline V gene sequence: CDR1 SGHRS, CDR2 YFSETQ. Trimming removed 0 bases from V and 4 bases from J, with 13 bases in between. In nucleotides, the CDR3 is TGCGCCAGCAGCTTGGAGCTTCGGGGGCCCACTGAAGCTTTCTTT. It is translated as CASSLELRGPTEAFF.

This clonotype appeared a few times. The rearrangement uses TRBV2 and TRBJ1-5; a weak D match, TRBD1 (5 bases). There are 13 residues in the CDR3. CDR1 is SNHLY and CDR2 is FYNNEI in the germline V gene. V shed 8 bases and J shed 3 bases, with 11 bases lying between them. The DNA of the CDR3 is TGTGCCAGCTCCCAGGGACTCAATCAGCCCCAGCATTTT. This sequence encodes CASSQGLNQPQHF.

This chain joins TRBV13 and TRBJ1-2; 8 bases fit TRBD1. Germline CDR1 is PRHDT and CDR2 is FYEKMQ (reference sequence). The CDR3 length is 15 residues. Losses at the gene ends were 6 bases for V and 6 bases for J; bases not matched to a gene: 12. CDR3 sequence (DNA): TGTGCCAGCAGTTACAGGTCAGGGGGCGCAGATGGCTACACCTTC. Protein sequence: CASSYRSGGADGYTF.

Ten or more counts support this clonotype. The chain recombines TRBV19 with TRBJ1-5, with D maybe TRBD1 (5 bases). Germline V gives CDR1 LNHDA, CDR2 SQIVND (reference sequence). With 3 bases removed from V and 5 bases from J, the gap between germline ends came to 14 bases. The CDR3 covers 15 residues. CDR3 DNA: TGTGCCAGTAGTATCTCGGGACCTGGGGATCAGCCCCAGCATTTT. Encoded protein: CASSISGPGDQPQHF. Together with reference TRBV19 and TRBJ1-5, the CDR3 gives the full variable domain: DGGITQSPKYLFRKEGQNVTLSCEQNLNHDAMYWYRQDPGQGLRLIYYSQIVNDFQKGDIAEGYSVSREKKESFPLTVTSAQKNPTAFYLCASSISGPGDQPQHFGDGTRLSIL.

This clonotype was found many times. V usage is TRBV29-1 and J usage is TRBJ2-7, with D perhaps matching TRBD2 (5 bases). The V gene lost 6 bases and the J gene lost 5 bases, with 14 bases spanning the gap. Germline V CDR1 and CDR2: SQVTM, ANQGSEA. The CDR3 runs 12 residues. The CDR3 coding sequence is TGCAGCGTCCAGCGGTCGAGGAACGAGCAGTACTTC. It encodes CSVQRSRNEQYF.

This clonotype was seen at least ten times. The gene calls are TRBV10-3 and TRBJ1-1; D gene unclear. Trimming stripped 3 bases from V and 0 bases from J, with 8 bases between. This CDR3 is built from 14 residues. Germline V gives CDR1 ENHRY, CDR2 SYGVKD. The CDR3 protein is CAISDRDLNTEAFF. The CDR3 region has the DNA TGTGCCATCAGTGATCGCGACCTGAACACTGAAGCTTTCTTT.

This clonotype was recorded a few times. V and J are TRBV20-1 and TRBJ2-7; D gene ambiguous. The V and J ends lost 3 bases and 3 bases respectively, with 15 bases between them. The CDR3 is 14 residues long. Germline V gene lookup returns CDR1 DFQATT and CDR2 SNEGSKA (reference sequence). The CDR3 bases are TGCAGTGCTAGCCCGTCCCACAACCTCTACGAGCAGTACTTC. Translated, it gives CSASPSHNLYEQYF.

V and J are TRBV2 and TRBJ1-6; 11 bases line up with TRBD1. Germline trimming cut 6 bases from V and 13 bases from J; bases unmatched to any gene: 8. The V gene's germline CDR1 is SNHLY and CDR2 FYNNEI. The CDR3 is 14 amino acids. The CDR3, as DNA: TGTGCCAGCAGGCTCGGGACAGGGGGTCAGCCCCTCCACTTT. This encodes CASRLGTGGQPLHF.

This clonotype was found many times. The genes are TRBV2 and TRBJ1-1; D ambiguous. The V gene's germline CDR1 is SNHLY and CDR2 FYNNEI. The CDR3 extends over 13 amino acids. V was trimmed by 2 bases and J by 0 bases, leaving 4 bases between them. CDR3 sequence: CASSERLNTEAFF. The CDR3 DNA reads as TGTGCCAGCAGTGAACGGCTGAACACTGAAGCTTTCTTT.